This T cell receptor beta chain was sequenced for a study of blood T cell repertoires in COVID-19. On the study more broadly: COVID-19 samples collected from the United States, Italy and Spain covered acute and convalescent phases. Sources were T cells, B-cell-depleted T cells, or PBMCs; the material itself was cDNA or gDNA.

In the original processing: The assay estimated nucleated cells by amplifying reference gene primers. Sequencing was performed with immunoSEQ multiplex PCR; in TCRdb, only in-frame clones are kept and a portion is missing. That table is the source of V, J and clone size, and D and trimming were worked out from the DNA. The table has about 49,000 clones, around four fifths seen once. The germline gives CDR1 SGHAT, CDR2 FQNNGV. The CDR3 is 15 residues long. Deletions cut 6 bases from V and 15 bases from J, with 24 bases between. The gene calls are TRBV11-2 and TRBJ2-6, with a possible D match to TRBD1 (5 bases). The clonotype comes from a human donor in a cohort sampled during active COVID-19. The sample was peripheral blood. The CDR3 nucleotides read TGTGCCAGCAGAGACCATCTACAGGCCTCTGAGGCCCTGACTTTC. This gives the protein CASRDHLQASEALTF.